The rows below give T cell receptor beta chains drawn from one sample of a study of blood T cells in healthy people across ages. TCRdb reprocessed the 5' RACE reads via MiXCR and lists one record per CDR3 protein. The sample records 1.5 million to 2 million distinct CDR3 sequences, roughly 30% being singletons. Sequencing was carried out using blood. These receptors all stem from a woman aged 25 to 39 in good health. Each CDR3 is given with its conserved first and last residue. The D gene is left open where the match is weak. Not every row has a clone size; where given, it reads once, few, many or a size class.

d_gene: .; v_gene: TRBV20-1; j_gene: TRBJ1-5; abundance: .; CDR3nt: TGCAGTGCCAGGAGGTCGGGCGGCAATCAGCCCCAGCATTTT; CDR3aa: CSARRSGGNQPQHF
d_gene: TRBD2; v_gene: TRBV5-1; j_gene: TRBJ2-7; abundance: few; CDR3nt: TGCGCCAGCAGGAGGGAGGGCGTCGAGCAGTACTTC; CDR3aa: CASRREGVEQYF
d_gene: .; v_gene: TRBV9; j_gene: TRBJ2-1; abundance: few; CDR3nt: TGTGCCAGCAGCCCTCACGTGGGGGGACAGTTCTTC; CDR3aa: CASSPHVGGQFF
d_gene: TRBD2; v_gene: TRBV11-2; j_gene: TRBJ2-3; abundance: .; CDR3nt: TGTGCCAGCAGCGTGAGCGGGGGCCGCACAGATACGCAGTATTTT; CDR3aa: CASSVSGGRTDTQYF
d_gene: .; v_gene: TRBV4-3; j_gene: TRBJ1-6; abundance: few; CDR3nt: TGCGCCAGCAGACAACGTCATGAGGATTATCGACCCCTCCACTTT; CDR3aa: CASRQRHEDYRPLHF
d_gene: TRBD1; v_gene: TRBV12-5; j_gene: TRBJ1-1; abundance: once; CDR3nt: TGTGCTAGTGGTTTGGTACAGGGACAGAAGAATTTGAACACTGAAGCTTTCTTT; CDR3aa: CASGLVQGQKNLNTEAFF
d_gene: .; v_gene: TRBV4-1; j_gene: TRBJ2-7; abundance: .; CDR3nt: TGCGCCAGCAGCCAAGAGCCGAGGACGGTCTCCTACGAGCAGTACTTC; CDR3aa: CASSQEPRTVSYEQYF
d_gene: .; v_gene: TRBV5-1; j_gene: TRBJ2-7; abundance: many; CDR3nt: TGTGCCAGCAGCTTAGTCCAGGGACCATCCTACGAGCAGTACTTC; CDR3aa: CASSLVQGPSYEQYF
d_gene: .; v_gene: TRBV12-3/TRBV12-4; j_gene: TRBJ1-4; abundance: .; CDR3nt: TGTGCCAGCAGTTCGCTACAGGGTAGCACTAATGAAAAACTGTTTTTT; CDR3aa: CASSSLQGSTNEKLFF
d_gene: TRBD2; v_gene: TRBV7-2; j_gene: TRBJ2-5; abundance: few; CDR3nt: TGTGCCAGCAGCCTACAAGGGACTAGAGTTATGGAGACCCAGTACTTC; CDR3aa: CASSLQGTRVMETQYF
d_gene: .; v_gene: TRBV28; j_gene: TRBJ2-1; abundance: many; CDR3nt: TGTGCCACACTTGGACCCACGGGACATCTCTCCTACAATGAGCAGTTCTTC; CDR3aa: CATLGPTGHLSYNEQFF
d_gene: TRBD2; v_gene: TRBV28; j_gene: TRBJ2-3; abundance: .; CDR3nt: TGTGCCAGTAAAAAGCGGGGTGGCACAGATACGCAGTATTTT; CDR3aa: CASKKRGGTDTQYF
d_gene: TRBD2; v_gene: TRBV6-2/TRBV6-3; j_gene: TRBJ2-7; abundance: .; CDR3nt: TGTGCCAGCAGTTACGTGGCGGGAGGGCCTGCCGAGCAGTACTTC; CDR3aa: CASSYVAGGPAEQYF
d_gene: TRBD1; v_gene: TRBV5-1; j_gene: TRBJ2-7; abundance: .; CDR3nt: TGCGCCAGCAGCTCGACAGGGCCCGACGAGCAGTACTTC; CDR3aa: CASSSTGPDEQYF
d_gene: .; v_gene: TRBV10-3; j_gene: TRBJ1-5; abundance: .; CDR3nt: TGTGCCATCAGTGAGTCGGGGGGGCTCTATAGCAATCAGCCCCAGCATTTT; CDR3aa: CAISESGGLYSNQPQHF
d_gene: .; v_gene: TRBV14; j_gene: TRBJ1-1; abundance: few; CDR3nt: TGTGCCAGCTCCTTCAGCCGAGCGAACACTGAAGCTTTCTTT; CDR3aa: CASSFSRANTEAFF
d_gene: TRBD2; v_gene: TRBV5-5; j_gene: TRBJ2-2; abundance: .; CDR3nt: TGTGCCAGCAGCATCTTGGCGGGGGGGCAGCGTGGCGGGGAGCTGTTTTTT; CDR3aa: CASSILAGGQRGGELFF